Below are 18 T cell receptor beta chains sequenced from a single sample in a study of T cells expressing NK-cell markers. Reanalyzing the 5' RACE reads, TCRdb keeps one entry per CDR3 protein, without DNA. In total, the table holds about 150,000 distinct CDR3 sequences. The specimen sequenced was blood T cells: a sorted CD56 or NKG2C T cell subset, CD4+ or CD8+ T cells, or bulk PBMC T cells (not recorded which). The receptors were gathered from a woman aged 45-59 years in good health.

The chain employs TRBV7-2 and TRBJ2-7. This CDR3 spans 13 amino acids. In germline, CDR1 is SGHTA, CDR2 FQGNSA. Here the CDR3 reads CASSSHWRYEQYF.

This rearrangement joins TRBV29-1 to TRBJ2-7; TCRdb's D call, TRBD1, is unchecked because there is no DNA. The CDR3 runs to 12 residues. The germline CDR1 and CDR2 sequences are SQVTM and ANQGSEA. The CDR3 region is CSVTDTAYEQYF.

V is TRBV6-1 and J is TRBJ1-1; the D call of TRBD1 rests on TCRdb alone, since no DNA is present to check it. Germline lookup yields CDR1 MNHNS and CDR2 SASEGT. This CDR3 is built from 14 residues. Here the CDR3 reads CASSEYAGRTEAFF.

The chain links TRBV14 to TRBJ2-1; there is no DNA to check the TCRdb D call of TRBD1. Germline loops: CDR1 SGHDN, CDR2 FVKESK. CDR3 length: 14 amino acids. Here the CDR3 reads CASSLGGRNNEQFF.

CDR3 protein: CASSLAGSNEKLFF. The genes are TRBV11-3 and TRBJ1-4. This CDR3 region has 14 residues. Germline CDR1 and CDR2: SGHNT and YENEEA.

The genes are TRBV18 and TRBJ1-1. Germline V CDR1 and CDR2: KGHSH, LQKENI. There are 15 residues in the CDR3. This CDR3 is CASSPPGLVNTEAFF.

The V and J genes are TRBV5-1 and TRBJ2-2; TCRdb gives TRBD1 as the D gene, but with no DNA this cannot be confirmed. CDR3 length equals 14 residues. The germline CDR1 and CDR2 sequences are SGHRS and YFSETQ. The CDR3: CASSLGGPPGELFF.

This chain links TRBV12-3 or TRBV12-4 with TRBJ2-3; TCRdb's D gene call, TRBD1, goes unchecked for lack of DNA. This CDR3 has 15 amino acids. The CDR3 protein is CASSQHPQGADTQYF.

The chain links TRBV30 to TRBJ2-3; TCRdb proposes TRBD1, but this gene call is untestable without DNA. The CDR3 extends over 14 amino acids. In germline, CDR1 is GTSNPN, CDR2 SVGIG (reference sequence). The CDR3 region is CAWSVPAAEDTQYF. The complete variable domain, with remaining parts taken from reference TRBV30 and TRBJ2-3, reads SQTIHQWPATLVQPVGSPLSLECTVEGTSNPNLYWYRQAAGRGLQLLFYSVGIGQISSEVPQNLSASRPQDRQFILSSKKLLLSDSGFYLCAWSVPAAEDTQYFGPGTRLTVL.

The V call is TRBV20-1, the J call TRBJ2-1; TCRdb indicates TRBD2, and absent DNA this call remains unverified. The germline gives CDR1 DFQATT, CDR2 SNEGSKA (reference sequence). The CDR3 consists of 19 residues. The CDR3 is CSAIPSELGLAGVGNEQFF.

The rearrangement links TRBV20-1 to TRBJ2-1; with no DNA, the TCRdb D assignment of TRBD1 cannot be verified. Looked up from germline, CDR1 is DFQATT and CDR2 is SNEGSKA (reference sequence). The CDR3 consists of 15 residues. This chain's CDR3 is CSARDRGRGHNEQFF.

CDR3 sequence reads: CASSLLIMGLADFNEQFF. This chain connects TRBV27 to TRBJ2-1; TCRdb returns TRBD2, unconfirmable since there is no DNA. Per the germline V gene, CDR1 is MNHEY and CDR2 is SMNVEV (reference sequence). The CDR3 sequence is 18 residues long.

The chain joins TRBV29-1 to TRBJ1-2; without DNA, the TCRdb call of TRBD1 cannot be checked. The germline V gene has CDR1 SQVTM and CDR2 ANQGSEA. The CDR3 extends over 12 amino acids. CDR3 sequence: CSGRQPGFGYTF.

The genes are TRBV3-1 and TRBJ1-5. Germline values: CDR1 LGHDT, CDR2 YNNKEL (reference sequence). This CDR3 is built from 17 residues. CDR3 protein: CASSPTGVWEGGQPQHF.

The CDR3: CATQPASSYNEQFF. The genes are TRBV24-1 and TRBJ2-1. The CDR3 contains 14 residues. Germline CDR1 and CDR2: KGHDR and SFDVKD.

V gene TRBV6-5 combines with J gene TRBJ1-2; TCRdb's assignment of TRBD1 cannot be checked, as there is no DNA. The CDR3 loop spans 14 amino acids. CDR1 and CDR2 (germline): MNHEY, SVGAGI. The CDR3 here is CASSYEGVQEGYTF.

This sequence joins TRBV4-1 and TRBJ1-3. The CDR3 runs 15 residues. Germline loops: CDR1 MGHRA, CDR2 YSYEKL. CDR3 sequence: CASSQNFGSGNTIYF.

The V call is TRBV19, the J call TRBJ2-1. Germline V gene sequence: CDR1 LNHDA, CDR2 SQIVND (reference sequence). The CDR3 has 14 amino acids. CDR3 region: CASSMTSGINEQFF. Full variable domain (remainder filled in from reference TRBV19 and TRBJ2-1): DGGITQSPKYLFRKEGQNVTLSCEQNLNHDAMYWYRQDPGQGLRLIYYSQIVNDFQKGDIAEGYSVSREKKESFPLTVTSAQKNPTAFYLCASSMTSGINEQFFGPGTRLTVL.